What follows are 26 T cell receptor beta chains derived from one specimen sequenced in a study of beta chain features in type 1 diabetes. Study conclusions and caveats: When Type 1 diabetes patients were examined, their TCRB CDR3s proved moderately but significantly shorter in all four CD4+ subsets.

Since all of the isolated RNA was reverse transcribed, expressed TCRB transcripts were what got sequenced. Only in-frame clones appear in the TCRdb table, and some are missing; sequencing was by immunoSEQ multiplex PCR. Of 150,000 to 200,000 clones in the sample, approximately 9% are singletons; the top ten hold 0.54%. Their antigen targets remain unknown. Sequences were obtained from central memory CD4+ T cells from blood. These receptors were taken from a woman aged 18 to 35 with type 1 diabetes.

There are many counts of this clone. CDR3 amino acids: CASSPPEGQGAASAEAFF. The CDR3, as DNA: TGCGCCAGCAGTCCCCCGGAAGGCCAGGGGGCGGCCTCGGCTGAAGCTTTCTTT. This chain links TRBV23-1 with TRBJ1-1, with 8 positions matching TRBD1. TRBV23-1 is annotated as an ORF whose role is uncertain. V trimming: 4 bases; J trimming: 6 bases; junction bases outside the gene matches: 19. The CDR3 consists of 18 residues.

This sequence joins TRBV7-9 and TRBJ1-5; possibly TRBD1 for D (5 bases). V was pared by 5 bases and J by 2 bases, with 13 bases between. Per the germline V gene, CDR1 is SEHNR and CDR2 is FQNEAQ (reference sequence). The CDR3 extends over 15 amino acids. CDR3 protein: CASSPGPDGNQPQHF. For the CDR3, the DNA is TGTGCCAGCAGCCCAGGGCCGGATGGCAATCAGCCCCAGCATTTT.

A few counts support this clone. The chain couples TRBV2 to TRBJ2-1; 9 bases line up with TRBD1. Germline V lookup: CDR1 SNHLY, CDR2 FYNNEI. The CDR3 is 13 residues long. V was pared by 2 bases and J by 14 bases, with 7 bases of the junction left unmatched. CDR3 region: CASSESWTGDKFF. CDR3 sequence (DNA): TGTGCCAGCAGTGAATCCTGGACAGGGGATAAGTTCTTC.

This clone was recorded at least ten times. The V gene is TRBV7-2, the J gene TRBJ1-2, with D perhaps matching TRBD1 (5 bases). Looked up from germline, CDR1 is SGHTA and CDR2 is FQGNSA. V was pared by 5 bases and J by 8 bases, with 12 bases between. The CDR3 is 12 amino acids. CDR3 sequence reads: CASSPTAWGYTF. In nucleotides, the CDR3 is TGTGCCAGCAGCCCGACAGCTTGGGGCTACACCTTC.

V and J are TRBV11-2 and TRBJ2-1; 11 nucleotides line up with TRBD2. Germline CDR1 and CDR2: SGHAT and FQNNGV. The CDR3 totals 13 residues. V trimming: 7 bases; J trimming: 5 bases; junction bases outside the gene matches: 1. The CDR3 DNA sequence: TGTGCCAGCAAGACTAGCGGGGACAATGAGCAGTTCTTC. Its translation: CASKTSGDNEQFF.

V usage is TRBV9 and J usage is TRBJ1-1; D possibly corresponds to TRBD1 (6 bases). V lost 5 bases to trimming and J lost 5 bases, with 16 bases between them. This CDR3 region has 14 residues. Germline values: CDR1 SGDLS, CDR2 YYNGEE. CDR3 bases: TGTGCCAGCAGGGGTGGGGGGGCCGGAACTGAAGCTTTCTTT. Residues: CASRGGGAGTEAFF.

CDR3 residues: CASRSRGQGQPQHF. The CDR3 bases are TGTGCCAGCAGGAGCAGGGGACAGGGGCAGCCCCAGCATTTT. The chain employs TRBV6-5 and TRBJ1-5, with 10 bases aligning to TRBD1. The germline V gene encodes CDR1 MNHEY and CDR2 SVGAGI. The CDR3 covers 14 residues. V gave up 6 bases and J gave up 7 bases; unmatched junction bases: 6.

The gene calls are TRBV28 and TRBJ2-2; weak D call: TRBD1 (7 bases). Trimming removed 5 bases at V and 6 bases at J, with 16 bases between. The CDR3 loop spans 15 amino acids. Germline V gene lookup returns CDR1 MDHEN and CDR2 SYDVKM. In DNA, the CDR3 is TGTGCCAGCAGTCCGGGGGCGCAGGGGGCCGGGGAGCTGTTTTTT. Amino acids: CASSPGAQGAGELFF.

This clone was seen many times. J is TRBJ2-1 and V is TRBV6-6; perhaps TRBD2 as D (6 bases). This CDR3 is built from 14 residues. Looked up from germline, CDR1 is MNHNY and CDR2 is SVGAGI (reference sequence). The V gene lost 5 bases and the J gene lost 8 bases, with 16 bases spanning the gap. CDR3 residues: CASSSLPGAHEQFF. The CDR3 coding sequence is TGTGCCAGCAGTAGTCTCCCGGGAGCCCATGAGCAGTTCTTC.

V is TRBV19 and J is TRBJ1-5; 7 positions agree with TRBD1. Germline trimming cut 7 bases from V and 5 bases from J; bases unmatched to any gene: 8. Per the germline V gene, CDR1 is LNHDA and CDR2 is SQIVND (reference sequence). The CDR3 totals 14 residues. CDR3 nucleotide sequence: TGTGCCAGTAACCCACGACAGGGATATCAGCCCCAGCATTTT. It translates to CASNPRQGYQPQHF.

The table lists this clone with a few counts. This chain joins TRBV7-6 and TRBJ2-1; 7 bases are shared with TRBD1. The junction had 13 bases not matched to a gene; V was cut back by 5 bases and J by 12 bases. CDR1 and CDR2 from the germline V gene are SGHVS and FNYEAQ. The CDR3 runs 14 residues. CDR3 loop: CASSQRTGVAGQFF. In DNA form, the CDR3 reads TGTGCCAGCAGCCAACGGACAGGTGTGGCGGGGCAGTTCTTC.

The chain links TRBV4-1 to TRBJ2-7; D is unresolved. Trimming left V 4 bases short and J 0 bases short, with 13 bases between. CDR3 length: 15 amino acids. Germline V CDR1 and CDR2: MGHRA, YSYEKL. This CDR3 reads CASSRSEADSYEQYF. For the CDR3, the DNA is TGCGCCAGCAGCCGAAGTGAGGCGGACTCCTACGAGCAGTACTTC.

This chain links TRBV14 with TRBJ2-1; maybe TRBD2 (6 bases). CDR3 length equals 15 residues. The V gene lost 8 bases and the J gene lost 6 bases, with 20 bases spanning the gap. Looked up from germline, CDR1 is SGHDN and CDR2 is FVKESK. The CDR3 here is CASRGGQLNSNEQFF. DNA of the CDR3: TGTGCCAGCCGGGGAGGACAACTGAACTCCAATGAGCAGTTCTTC. The full variable domain, with the rest looked up from reference TRBV14 and TRBJ2-1, is EAGVTQFPSHSVIEKGQTVTLRCDPISGHDNLYWYRRVMGKEIKFLLHFVKESKQDESGMPNNRFLAERTGGTYSTLKVQPAELEDSGVYFCASRGGQLNSNEQFFGPGTRLTVL.

This clone was seen ten or more times. This chain joins TRBV29-1 and TRBJ2-5; D not certain. Germline CDR1 is SQVTM and CDR2 is ANQGSEA. The V end was cut by 4 bases, the J end by 3 bases, with 9 bases between. There are 12 residues in the CDR3. The CDR3 DNA reads TGCAGCGTTGGGGCGTCGGAAGAGACCCAGTACTTC. Protein product: CSVGASEETQYF. Combining the CDR3 with reference TRBV29-1 and TRBJ2-5 gives the whole variable domain SAVISQKPSRDICQRGTSLTIQCQVDSQVTMMFWYRQQPGQSLTLIATANQGSEATYESGFVIDKFPISRPNLTFSTLTVSNMSPEDSSIYLCSVGASEETQYFGPGTRLLVL.

This clone appeared many times. CDR3 DNA sequence: TGTGCCAGCAGCTTAGTTGTAAGACTAGCGGGGGACTACACAGATACGCAGTATTTT. Protein sequence: CASSLVVRLAGDYTDTQYF. The rearrangement links TRBV11-2 to TRBJ2-3, with 12 bases identical to TRBD2. The V and J ends lost 1 base and 2 bases, in that order; junction bases with no gene match: 10. CDR3 length: 19 amino acids. In germline, CDR1 is SGHAT, CDR2 FQNNGV.

This chain uses TRBV11-2 with TRBJ1-2; D gene unclear. This CDR3 is built from 13 residues. V gave up 5 bases and J gave up 7 bases, with 14 bases separating them. Germline assignment: CDR1 SGHAT and CDR2 FQNNGV. CDR3 in DNA: TGTGCCAGCAGCCCAGAACCCGGGGTTGGCTACACCTTC. Protein sequence: CASSPEPGVGYTF. The complete variable domain, with remaining parts taken from reference TRBV11-2 and TRBJ1-2, reads EAGVAQSPRYKIIEKRQSVAFWCNPISGHATLYWYQQILGQGPKLLIQFQNNGVVDDSQLPKDRFSAERLKGVDSTLKIQPAKLEDSAVYLCASSPEPGVGYTFGSGTRLTVV.

This clone was seen only a few times. The chain links TRBV6-6 to TRBJ2-7; D is perhaps TRBD1 (6 bases). The V end lost 2 bases, the J end lost 3 bases, and 14 bases lay between the germline ends. In germline, CDR1 is MNHNY, CDR2 SVGAGI (reference sequence). The CDR3 is 15 amino acids. The CDR3 coding sequence is TGTGCCAGCAGTTACAACGCAGGGGTCGGCTACGAGCAGTACTTC. Translated: CASSYNAGVGYEQYF.

The V call is TRBV7-9, the J call TRBJ1-5, with D hard to call. This CDR3 has 14 residues. CDR1 is SEHNR and CDR2 is FQNEAQ in the germline V gene (reference sequence). Trimming left V 2 bases short and J 2 bases short, with 7 bases between. The CDR3, as DNA: TGTGCCAGCAGCTTAAGGGAGGGCAATCAGCCCCAGCATTTT. Encoded protein: CASSLREGNQPQHF.

The chain carries TRBV18 and TRBJ2-1; 12 bases are a match to TRBD2. CDR1 is KGHSH, CDR2 LQKENI, per germline. The CDR3 runs to 18 residues. V lost 0 bases and J lost 4; bases outside the gene matches: 7. The CDR3 here is CASSPPLRLAGGYNEQFF. CDR3 in DNA: TGTGCCAGCTCACCACCGCTTCGGCTAGCGGGAGGGTACAATGAGCAGTTCTTC.

The chain is built from TRBV14 and TRBJ1-1; D uncertain. Trimming cost V 1 base and J 7 bases, with 10 bases left between them. Germline CDR1 is SGHDN and CDR2 is FVKESK. The CDR3 totals 13 residues. CDR3 nucleotides: TGTGCCAGCAGCCAAGGTCTACTACGTGAAGCTTTCTTT. This translates into CASSQGLLREAFF.

This chain uses TRBV11-2 with TRBJ2-7; 12 bases agree with TRBD2. Per the germline V gene, CDR1 is SGHAT and CDR2 is FQNNGV. The CDR3 runs to 16 residues. J lost 4 bases, V lost 5 bases, and 9 bases had no gene match. For the CDR3, the DNA is TGTGCCAGCAGCCTACACCGCCTAGCGGGAGGGTACGAGCAGTACTTC. Protein product: CASSLHRLAGGYEQYF. Full variable domain (rest looked up from reference TRBV11-2 and TRBJ2-7): EAGVAQSPRYKIIEKRQSVAFWCNPISGHATLYWYQQILGQGPKLLIQFQNNGVVDDSQLPKDRFSAERLKGVDSTLKIQPAKLEDSAVYLCASSLHRLAGGYEQYFGPGTRLTVT.

J is TRBJ2-1 and V is TRBV6-6; D call uncertain. Trimming took 8 bases from V and 5 from J, leaving 10 bases between them. The V gene's germline CDR1 is MNHNY and CDR2 SVGAGI (reference sequence). This CDR3 has 12 amino acids. This CDR3 is CASAPTNNEQFF. The DNA for the CDR3 is TGTGCCAGCGCGCCAACTAACAATGAGCAGTTCTTC.

The rearrangement uses TRBV28 and TRBJ1-2, with 12 bases matching TRBD1. Germline trimming cut 9 bases from V and 8 bases from J; bases unmatched to any gene: 10. Germline V gives CDR1 MDHEN, CDR2 SYDVKM. The CDR3 runs to 14 residues. The CDR3 region has the DNA TGTGCCAGTCTCCCGGGACAGGGGGCAGGAGGCTACACCTTC. Translated: CASLPGQGAGGYTF.

This chain links TRBV28 with TRBJ2-6, with D possibly TRBD1 on 6 matching bases. With 7 bases removed from V and 4 bases from J, the gap between germline ends came to 14 bases. Germline V gene data show CDR1 as MDHEN and CDR2 as SYDVKM. CDR3 length: 15 residues. The CDR3 protein is CASNPSGEGANVLTF. CDR3 nucleotide sequence: TGTGCCAGCAATCCGTCAGGGGAAGGGGCCAACGTCCTGACTTTC.

In this sample, this clone turned up a few times. The chain links TRBV20-1 to TRBJ1-1, with D unclear. The CDR3 runs to 11 residues. CDR1 DFQATT and CDR2 SNEGSKA come from the germline V gene (reference sequence). The germline V and J ends were trimmed by 4 bases and 7 bases, with 10 bases remaining between them. The CDR3 protein is CSANRWYEAFF. CDR3 nucleotide sequence: TGCAGTGCTAATCGGTGGTATGAAGCTTTCTTT.

On this clone: The same CDR3 can be traced to other DNA sequences in this sample. The rearrangement joins TRBV7-2 to TRBJ2-3; TRBD2 agrees at 9 bases. V lost 1 base and J lost 4; bases outside the gene matches: 6. This CDR3 region has 16 residues. Germline V gene sequence: CDR1 SGHTA, CDR2 FQGNSA. CDR3 in amino acids: CASSLGGRGGSDTQYF. The CDR3 coding sequence is TGTGCCAGCAGCTTAGGAGGGCGGGGGGGATCAGATACGCAGTATTTT.